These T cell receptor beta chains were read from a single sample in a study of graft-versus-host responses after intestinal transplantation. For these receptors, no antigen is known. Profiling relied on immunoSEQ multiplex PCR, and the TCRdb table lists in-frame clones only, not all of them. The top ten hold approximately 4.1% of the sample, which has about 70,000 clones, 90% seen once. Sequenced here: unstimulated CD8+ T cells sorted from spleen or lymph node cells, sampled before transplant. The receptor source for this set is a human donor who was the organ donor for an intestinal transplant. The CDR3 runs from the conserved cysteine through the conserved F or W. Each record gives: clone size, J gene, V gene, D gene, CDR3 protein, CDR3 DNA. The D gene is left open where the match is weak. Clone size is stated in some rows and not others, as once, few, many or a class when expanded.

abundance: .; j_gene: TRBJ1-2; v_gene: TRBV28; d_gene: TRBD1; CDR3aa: CASSQTGAPYGYTF; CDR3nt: TGTGCCAGCAGCCAAACAGGGGCCCCCTATGGCTACACCTTC
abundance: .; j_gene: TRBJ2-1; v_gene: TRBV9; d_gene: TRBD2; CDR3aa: CASTPGVLLERGGTYNEQFF; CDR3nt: TGTGCCAGCACACCAGGGGTGCTGTTAGAGCGGGGGGGGACCTACAATGAGCAGTTCTTC
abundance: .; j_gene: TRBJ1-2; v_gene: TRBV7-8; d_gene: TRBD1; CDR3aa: CASSFLKQGARGYTF; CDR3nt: TGTGCCAGCAGCTTCCTTAAACAGGGGGCGCGTGGCTACACCTTC
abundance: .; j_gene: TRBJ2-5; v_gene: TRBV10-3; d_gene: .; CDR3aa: CAIPHFSDQYF; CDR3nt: TGTGCCATCCCCCACTTTAGCGACCAGTACTTC
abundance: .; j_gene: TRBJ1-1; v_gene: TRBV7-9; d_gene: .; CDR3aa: CASSYSSGNPRGTEAFF; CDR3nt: TGTGCCAGCAGCTACTCCAGTGGGAACCCACGGGGCACTGAAGCTTTCTTT
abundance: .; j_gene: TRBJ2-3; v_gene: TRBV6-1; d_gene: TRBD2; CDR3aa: CASSAPGTAGGDF; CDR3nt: TGTGCCAGCAGTGCTCCGGGGACTGCGGGAGGGGATTTT
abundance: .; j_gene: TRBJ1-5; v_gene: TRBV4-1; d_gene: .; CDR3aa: CASSHRKGEQPQHF; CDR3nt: TGCGCCAGCAGCCACAGGAAGGGGGAGCAGCCCCAGCATTTT
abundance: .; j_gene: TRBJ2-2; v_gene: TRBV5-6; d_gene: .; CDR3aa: CASSLQGNGELFF; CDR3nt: TGTGCCAGCAGCTTACAGGGAAACGGGGAGCTGTTTTTT
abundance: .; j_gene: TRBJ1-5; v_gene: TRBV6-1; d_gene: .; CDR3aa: CASSDDSFITTQPQHF; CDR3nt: TGTGCCAGCAGTGACGACTCGTTTATCACAACTCAGCCCCAGCATTTT
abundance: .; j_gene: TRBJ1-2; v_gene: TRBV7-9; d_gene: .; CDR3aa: CASSLSLLDSYGYTF; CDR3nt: TGTGCCAGCAGCTTATCCCTCTTGGACAGCTATGGCTACACCTTC
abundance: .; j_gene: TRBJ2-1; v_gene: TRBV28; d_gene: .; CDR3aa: CASMAPSYNEQFF; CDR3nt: TGTGCCAGCATGGCTCCCTCCTACAATGAGCAGTTCTTC
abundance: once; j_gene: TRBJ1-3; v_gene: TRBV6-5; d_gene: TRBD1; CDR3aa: CASSFTGGSGNTIYF; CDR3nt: TGTGCCAGCAGTTTTACAGGGGGCAGTGGAAACACCATATATTTT
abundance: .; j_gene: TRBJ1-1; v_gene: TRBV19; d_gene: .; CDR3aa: CASNSFGWNPAGNTEAFF; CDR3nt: TGTGCCAGTAACAGTTTCGGGTGGAACCCGGCGGGGAACACTGAAGCTTTCTTT
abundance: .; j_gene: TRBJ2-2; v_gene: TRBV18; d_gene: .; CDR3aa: CASSQEDSWELFF; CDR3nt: TGTGCCAGCTCACAAGAGGACAGTTGGGAGCTGTTTTTT
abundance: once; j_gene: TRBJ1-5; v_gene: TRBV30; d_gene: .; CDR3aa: CAWSLRLVNQPQHF; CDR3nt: TGTGCCTGGAGTCTTCGACTAGTAAATCAGCCCCAGCATTTT
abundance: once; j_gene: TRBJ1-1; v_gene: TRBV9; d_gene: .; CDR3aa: CASSVVEVMNTEAFF; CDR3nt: TGTGCCAGCAGCGTAGTTGAGGTTATGAACACTGAAGCTTTCTTT
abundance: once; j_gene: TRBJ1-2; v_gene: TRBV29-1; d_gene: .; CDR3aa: CSVLTLSGYGYTF; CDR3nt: TGCAGCGTTCTGACGTTGTCGGGCTATGGCTACACCTTC
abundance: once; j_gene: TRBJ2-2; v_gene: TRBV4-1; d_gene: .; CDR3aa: CASSQEGLLTGELFF; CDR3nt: TGCGCCAGCAGCCAAGAGGGACTGCTCACCGGGGAGCTGTTTTTT
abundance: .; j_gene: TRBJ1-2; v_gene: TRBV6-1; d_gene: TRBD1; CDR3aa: CASSEEGAYGYTF; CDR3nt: TGTGCCAGCAGTGAAGAGGGGGCCTATGGCTACACCTTC
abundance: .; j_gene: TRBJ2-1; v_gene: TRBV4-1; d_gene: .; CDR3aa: CASSQVRRGTHNEQFF; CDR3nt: TGCGCCAGCAGCCAAGTGCGCAGGGGTACACACAATGAGCAGTTCTTC
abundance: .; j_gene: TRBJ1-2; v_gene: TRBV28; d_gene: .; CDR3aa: CASHVSPGYGYTF; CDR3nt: TGTGCCAGTCACGTTAGTCCGGGCTATGGCTACACCTTC
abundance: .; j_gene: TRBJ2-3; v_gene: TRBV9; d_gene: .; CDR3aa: CASSVATDTQYF; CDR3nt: TGTGCCAGCAGCGTAGCTACAGATACGCAGTATTTT